Shown below are 16 T cell receptor beta chains from a single sample sequenced in a study of shared clonotypes between healthy human individuals. Produced via immunoSEQ multiplex PCR; TCRdb's table is partial and in-frame only. The sample has under 750,000 clones, 55% to 75% seen once. Material: memory CD4+ T cells sorted from blood. Indicated subset: CD45RA-negative fraction. All receptors come from a woman in her twenties or thirties in good health.

This clone was recorded once. The chain's CDR3 is CAISHGTSGNEQFF. CDR3 bases: TGTGCCATCAGCCACGGGACTAGCGGGAATGAGCAGTTCTTC. The chain carries TRBV10-3 and TRBJ2-1; 12 bases are a match to TRBD2. The V gene's germline CDR1 is ENHRY and CDR2 SYGVKD. The V and J ends lost 6 bases and 7 bases, in that order; junction bases with no gene match: 4. This CDR3 has 14 residues.

The chain couples TRBV5-4 to TRBJ2-6; 8 bases line up with TRBD2. The germline V gene has CDR1 SGHNT and CDR2 YYREEE (reference sequence). The CDR3 spans 19 residues. The V segment lost 3 bases and the J segment 3 bases; nucleotides outside the gene matches: 14. The CDR3 sequence is CASSSGGSGIAYGANVLTF. The CDR3, as DNA: TGTGCCAGCAGCTCAGGTGGTAGCGGGATTGCGTATGGGGCCAACGTCCTGACTTTC.

The J gene is TRBJ2-5, the V gene TRBV7-9; D is unresolved. Germline-derived CDR1 and CDR2 are SEHNR and FQNEAQ (reference sequence). This CDR3 is built from 15 residues. With 5 bases removed from V and 8 bases from J, the gap between germline ends came to 21 bases. The CDR3 sequence: CASSPPRTSMGTQYF. CDR3 DNA sequence: TGTGCCAGCAGCCCGCCGAGGACGTCCATGGGTACCCAGTACTTC. The full variable domain, in which reference TRBV7-9 and TRBJ2-5 provide the parts outside the CDR3, is DTGVSQNPRHKITKRGQNVTFRCDPISEHNRLYWYRQTLGQGPEFLTYFQNEAQLEKSRLLSDRFSAERPKGSFSTLEIQRTEQGDSAMYLCASSPPRTSMGTQYFGPGTRLLVL.

V is TRBV7-8 and J is TRBJ2-7; D is undetermined. Germline V gene sequence: CDR1 SGHVS, CDR2 FQNEAQ. This CDR3 has 12 amino acids. Trimming left V 1 base short and J 8 bases short, with 9 bases between. The CDR3 bases are TGTGCCAGCAGCTTAGGTGGGGTACAGCAGTACTTC. This translates into CASSLGGVQQYF.

Comments on this clone: A far larger clone is off by one base, so a read error is likely. The chain uses TRBV28 and TRBJ1-2; tentatively, D is TRBD1 (6 bases). The V gene's germline CDR1 is MDHEN and CDR2 SYDVKM. CDR3 size: 14 residues. V was pared by 6 bases and J by 8 bases, with 19 bases between. CDR3 bases: TGTGCCAGCAGCTTAACCCGGGACACGAAGGGCTACACCTTC. This sequence encodes CASSLTRDTKGYTF.

This chain uses TRBV28 with TRBJ1-1; no clear D gene. Germline loops: CDR1 MDHEN, CDR2 SYDVKM. The CDR3 is 14 amino acids. The V gene lost 5 bases and the J gene lost 9 bases, with 19 bases spanning the gap. In nucleotides, the CDR3 is TGTGCCAGCAGTCTCGTCAAGAGCCAACAGAAAGCTTTCTTT. Protein product: CASSLVKSQQKAFF. The full variable domain, with the rest looked up from reference TRBV28 and TRBJ1-1, is DVKVTQSSRYLVKRTGEKVFLECVQDMDHENMFWYRQDPGLGLRLIYFSYDVKMKEKGDIPEGYSVSREKKERFSLILESASTNQTSMYLCASSLVKSQQKAFFGQGTRLTVV.

The J gene is TRBJ2-7, the V gene TRBV5-8, with a possible D match to TRBD2 (5 bases). The V end was cut by 4 bases, the J end by 1 base, with 15 bases between. The CDR3 extends over 15 amino acids. Per germline, CDR1 SGHTS and CDR2 YDEGEE. The CDR3 region is CASSPRATHSYEQYF. In DNA, the CDR3 is TGTGCCAGCAGCCCGAGGGCTACTCATTCCTACGAGCAGTACTTC.

This CDR3 reads CASSLLDTQYF. CDR3 coding DNA: TGTGCCAGCAGTTTGTTGGACACGCAGTACTTC. This chain connects TRBV28 to TRBJ2-7; D possibly corresponds to TRBD1 (5 bases). CDR1 is MDHEN, CDR2 SYDVKM, per germline. V was clipped by 3 bases and J by 9 bases, with 9 bases between them. The length of the CDR3 is 11 residues.

This clone was picked up a small number of times. The rearrangement joins TRBV2 to TRBJ1-5; 9 bases agree with TRBD1. There are 13 residues in the CDR3. The V segment lost 6 bases and the J segment 5 bases; nucleotides outside the gene matches: 2. In germline, CDR1 is SNHLY, CDR2 FYNNEI. CDR3 nucleotides: TGTGCCAGCAGGGGACAGGGCCATCAGCCCCAGCATTTT. It specifies CASRGQGHQPQHF.

V is TRBV19 and J is TRBJ2-6, with D perhaps matching TRBD2 (5 bases). The CDR3 is made up of 16 amino acids. With 3 bases removed from V and 0 bases from J, the gap between germline ends came to 9 bases. Germline V gives CDR1 LNHDA, CDR2 SQIVND (reference sequence). CDR3 region: CASSIHGVSGANVLTF. CDR3 nucleotides: TGTGCCAGTAGTATCCACGGGGTCTCTGGGGCCAACGTCCTGACTTTC. The whole variable domain, remainder taken from reference TRBV19 and TRBJ2-6, is DGGITQSPKYLFRKEGQNVTLSCEQNLNHDAMYWYRQDPGQGLRLIYYSQIVNDFQKGDIAEGYSVSREKKESFPLTVTSAQKNPTAFYLCASSIHGVSGANVLTFGAGSRLTVL.

This chain links TRBV27 with TRBJ1-2, with D perhaps matching TRBD1 (5 bases). Germline assignment: CDR1 MNHEY and CDR2 SMNVEV (reference sequence). CDR3 length: 15 residues. Trimming removed 6 bases from V and 0 bases from J, with 14 bases in between. The CDR3 DNA reads TGTGCCAGCAGAGCCGGGACGGGCCCTAACTATGGCTACACCTTC. Its protein product is CASRAGTGPNYGYTF.

The rearrangement links TRBV30 to TRBJ2-1; weak D call: TRBD2 (6 bases). The CDR3 sequence is 14 residues long. V lost 3 bases, J lost 6 bases, and 15 bases lay in between. Germline V CDR1 and CDR2: GTSNPN, SVGIG (reference sequence). The CDR3 here is CAWSGAGGPNEQFF. CDR3 nucleotides: TGTGCCTGGAGCGGAGCGGGTGGGCCCAATGAGCAGTTCTTC.

V gene TRBV9 combines with J gene TRBJ2-7, with 9 bases that match TRBD1. V shed 0 bases and J 6 bases; nucleotides not matched to a gene: 1. Germline CDR1 is SGDLS and CDR2 is YYNGEE. This CDR3 has 13 amino acids. The CDR3 DNA sequence: TGTGCCAGCAGCGTAGGGGACAGGGTCGAGCAGTACTTC. As protein: CASSVGDRVEQYF.

The rearrangement joins TRBV5-4 to TRBJ2-3, with a possible D match to TRBD1 (5 bases). CDR3 length: 14 amino acids. Per germline, CDR1 SGHNT and CDR2 YYREEE (reference sequence). Trimming cost V 0 bases and J 3 bases, with 8 bases left between them. The CDR3 reads CASSLESGTDTQYF. CDR3 bases: TGTGCCAGCAGCTTGGAATCAGGGACAGATACGCAGTATTTT.

The chain employs TRBV28 and TRBJ2-7; 7 positions agree with TRBD1. This CDR3 contains 12 residues. Germline V gene lookup returns CDR1 MDHEN and CDR2 SYDVKM. Losses at the gene ends were 8 bases for V and 2 bases for J; bases not matched to a gene: 3. CDR3 in DNA: TGTGCCAGCGGGACAGACACCTACGAGCAGTACTTC. Translating it yields CASGTDTYEQYF. Looking up the rest from reference TRBV28 and TRBJ2-7 gives the full variable domain: DVKVTQSSRYLVKRTGEKVFLECVQDMDHENMFWYRQDPGLGLRLIYFSYDVKMKEKGDIPEGYSVSREKKERFSLILESASTNQTSMYLCASGTDTYEQYFGPGTRLTVT.

The chain joins TRBV27 to TRBJ2-7; 13 bases map to TRBD2. The germline V gene encodes CDR1 MNHEY and CDR2 SMNVEV (reference sequence). J gave up 6 bases and V 6 bases, and 8 bases lay outside the gene matches. The CDR3 length is 15 residues. The CDR3 DNA reads as TGTGCCAGCAGCACACACGGACTAGCGGGAGTCGAGCAGTACTTC. Translated, it gives CASSTHGLAGVEQYF.